These 19 T cell receptor beta chains originate from one sample sequenced in a study of molecular identifiers for immune sequencing clone quantification. In TCRdb, the PCR reads were re-called with MiXCR into one record per CDR3 protein. The table records about 320,000 distinct CDR3 sequences, about a fifth of them present only once. Sequenced material: naive CD8+ T cells from blood, with Jurkat cell RNA spiked in. Documented subset: FACS-sorted CD8+CD4-CCR7+CD45RA+ naive T cells. Receptors were obtained from a human donor in good health. Some libraries in this study had Jurkat cell RNA spiked in.

The sample holds many counts of this clonotype. This chain links TRBV12-3 or TRBV12-4 with TRBJ1-5, with D unclear. With 6 bases removed from V and 0 bases from J, the gap between germline ends came to 9 bases. This CDR3 spans 14 amino acids. As DNA, the CDR3 is TGTGCCAGCAGCGACAAATATAGCAATCAGCCCCAGCATTTT. Translating it yields CASSDKYSNQPQHF.

This clonotype was counted only a few times. This chain uses TRBV29-1 with TRBJ2-1, with 7 bases matching TRBD1. This CDR3 region has 14 residues. Germline V CDR1 and CDR2: SQVTM, ANQGSEA. With 7 bases clipped from V and 1 base from J, the junction kept 7 bases outside the gene matches. The CDR3 spells CSGQGDRSYNEQFF. The CDR3 nucleotides are TGCAGCGGGCAGGGGGACCGATCCTACAATGAGCAGTTCTTC.

With regard to this clonotype: Since a much larger clone is just one base distant, this may be a read error. This chain links TRBV3-1 with TRBJ1-1; D gene ambiguous. Germline lookup yields CDR1 LGHDT and CDR2 YNNKEL (reference sequence). The CDR3 totals 15 residues. CDR3 loop: CASSQEEKLNTESFF. CDR3 nucleotide sequence: TGTGCCAGCAGCCAAGAAGAGAAATTGAACACTGAATCTTTCTTT.

Of note for this clonotype: The junction shows a germline mismatch at one end, possibly a read error. The V call is TRBV20-1, the J call TRBJ2-1, with TRBD2 identical over 12 bases. The germline V gene has CDR1 DFQATT and CDR2 SNEGSKA (reference sequence). This CDR3 is built from 15 residues. The CDR3 region is CSARDGLAGSNERFF. CDR3 coding DNA: TGCAGTGCTAGAGATGGACTAGCGGGAAGCAATGAGCGGTTCTTC.

This clonotype was observed a single time. This may stem from a read error, because a much larger clone lies one nucleotide away. The chain couples TRBV5-6 to TRBJ2-2; no clear D. The CDR3 runs 13 residues. Germline V gene lookup returns CDR1 SGHDT and CDR2 YYEEEE. CDR3 in amino acids: CAGSFVETGELFF. CDR3 in DNA: TGTGCCGGCAGCTTTGTGGAGACCGGGGAGCTGTTTTTT.

This clonotype was detected many times. V is TRBV10-2 and J is TRBJ2-5; D perhaps matches TRBD1 (6 bases). CDR1 and CDR2 (germline): WSHSY, SAAADI. Trimming shortened V by 2 bases and J by 5 bases, and 15 bases separated the two germline ends. This CDR3 region has 15 residues. The DNA for the CDR3 is TGCGCCAGCAGTGAGCCCAACAGGGTCTCGGAGACCCAGTACTTC. Encoded protein: CASSEPNRVSETQYF.

This clonotype was seen at least ten times. The rearrangement uses TRBV28 and TRBJ2-7, with D possibly matching TRBD2 (6 bases). The CDR3 runs to 14 residues. V was cut by 3 bases and J by 6 bases, with 15 bases left in between. The germline V gene encodes CDR1 MDHEN and CDR2 SYDVKM. DNA of the CDR3: TGTGCCAGCAGTTTCCGGGGACTGCGCCGCGAGCAGTACTTC. This translates into CASSFRGLRREQYF.

This clonotype turned up a few times. J is TRBJ2-7 and V is TRBV7-9; the match to TRBD1 covers 7 bases. Trimming at V came to 5 bases and at J to 0 bases, leaving 10 bases not matched to a gene. This CDR3 has 16 residues. The germline V gene has CDR1 SEHNR and CDR2 FQNEAQ (reference sequence). The CDR3 loop is CASSPLDRRSSYEQYF. The DNA of the CDR3 is TGTGCCAGCAGCCCACTGGACAGGAGGAGCTCCTACGAGCAGTACTTC.

At least ten counts were recorded for this clonotype. This chain uses TRBV15 with TRBJ1-5; D ambiguous. Germline V gene sequence: CDR1 LNHNV, CDR2 YYDKDF (reference sequence). With 3 bases removed from V and 0 bases from J, the gap between germline ends came to 6 bases. This CDR3 is 14 amino acids long. This CDR3 reads CATSSYDSNQPQHF. DNA of the CDR3: TGTGCCACCAGCAGCTACGATAGCAATCAGCCCCAGCATTTT.

This clonotype was observed a handful of times. The chain combines TRBV6-1 with TRBJ1-5; D gene ambiguous. Looked up from germline, CDR1 is MNHNS and CDR2 is SASEGT. With 5 bases removed from V and 0 bases from J, the gap between germline ends came to 14 bases. The CDR3 has 16 residues. The CDR3 loop is CASSREWVYSNQPQHF. CDR3 coding DNA: TGTGCCAGCAGTCGAGAATGGGTTTATAGCAATCAGCCCCAGCATTTT.

This clonotype occurred many times. The genes are TRBV24-1 and TRBJ2-3, with D tentatively TRBD1 (5 bases). Germline assignment: CDR1 KGHDR and CDR2 SFDVKD. The CDR3 length is 12 residues. V was shortened by 3 bases and J by 8 bases, with 8 bases between the two germline ends. CDR3 coding DNA: TGTGCCACCAGTGATGACAGACGTACGCAGTATTTT. This codes for CATSDDRRTQYF.

This clonotype was recorded only once. This may arise from a read error, as a much more abundant clone is one base away. The chain joins TRBV30 to TRBJ1-5; D is uncertain. The CDR3 runs to 14 residues. The germline V gene has CDR1 GTSNPN and CDR2 SVGIG (reference sequence). Trimming pared 8 bases from V and 7 bases from J, leaving 21 bases between. As DNA, the CDR3 is TGTGCCAGTAGTCTAGGGATTCTTGTGCAGCCCCAGCATTTT. Translation gives CASSLGILVQPQHF. Full variable domain (remainder filled in from reference TRBV30 and TRBJ1-5): SQTIHQWPATLVQPVGSPLSLECTVEGTSNPNLYWYRQAAGRGLQLLFYSVGIGQISSEVPQNLSASRPQDRQFILSSKKLLLSDSGFYLCASSLGILVQPQHFGDGTRLSIL.

As concerns this clonotype: The final CDR3 position lacks the conserved phenylalanine or tryptophan, pointing to a likely read error. The chain carries TRBV7-9 and TRBJ1-2; TRBD1 agrees at 11 bases. Germline V CDR1 and CDR2: SEHNR, FQNEAQ (reference sequence). This CDR3 region has 16 residues. After removal of 5 bases from V and 5 bases from J, the junction contained 10 bases not matched to a gene. The CDR3 sequence is CASSPITGQGAYGYTS. In DNA, the CDR3 is TGTGCCAGCAGCCCGATAACAGGACAGGGGGCTTATGGCTACACCTCC.

This clonotype was picked up one time. A read error is possible here, since a much larger clone lies one base away. The chain carries TRBV20-1 and TRBJ1-5, with D possibly matching TRBD1 (5 bases). In germline, CDR1 is DFQATT, CDR2 SNEGSKA (reference sequence). The V end was cut by 6 bases, the J end by 4 bases, with 16 bases between. The CDR3 contains 14 residues. CDR3 residues: CSATEDGANQPQHF. The CDR3 region has the DNA TGCAGTGCCACTGAGGACGGGGCTAATCAGCCCCAGCATTTT.

This clonotype was seen at least ten times. This chain uses TRBV6-2 or TRBV6-3 with TRBJ2-7, with TRBD2 matching 15 bases. Germline trimming cut 4 bases from V and 7 bases from J; bases unmatched to any gene: 2. Germline V CDR1 and CDR2: MNHEY, SVGEGT. The CDR3 is 14 amino acids. The CDR3 nucleotides are TGTGCCAGCAGTTCGGGACTAGCGGGGGGAGAGCAGTACTTC. It yields the protein CASSSGLAGGEQYF.

The V and J genes are TRBV5-6 and TRBJ2-3, with D perhaps TRBD2 (5 bases). Germline-derived CDR1 and CDR2 are SGHDT and YYEEEE. Trimming cost V 6 bases and J 0 bases, with 11 bases left between them. This CDR3 has 14 amino acids. CDR3 in amino acids: CASTDWTSTDTQYF. DNA for the CDR3: TGTGCCAGCACCGACTGGACTAGCACAGATACGCAGTATTTT.

About this clonotype: This could be a read error, since a much larger clone is one nucleotide away. CDR3 in DNA: TGTGCCAGCAGTTTTCGGGCCGAAAATGAAGAACTGTTTTTT. It is translated as CASSFRAENEELFF. This chain connects TRBV12-3 or TRBV12-4 to TRBJ1-4; D call uncertain. The CDR3 contains 14 residues.

This clonotype was picked up one time. A much larger clone differs from this one at a single base, so this may be a read error. The gene calls are TRBV20-1 and TRBJ2-2; 10 nucleotides line up with TRBD2. Germline-derived CDR1 and CDR2 are DFQATT and SNEGSKA (reference sequence). This CDR3 spans 16 amino acids. The CDR3 spells CSARRETSGYTGEPFF. The CDR3 region has the DNA TGCAGTGCTAGAAGGGAGACTAGCGGGTACACCGGGGAGCCGTTTTTT.

This clonotype showed up many times. The V and J genes are TRBV7-2 and TRBJ1-1; no clear D. V lost 4 bases to trimming and J lost 1 base, with 13 bases between them. The CDR3 spans 15 residues. Germline-derived CDR1 and CDR2 are SGHTA and FQGNSA. CDR3 protein: CASSSLGLSNTEAFF. CDR3 nucleotides: TGTGCCAGCAGCTCCCTGGGTTTGTCGAACACTGAAGCTTTCTTT.